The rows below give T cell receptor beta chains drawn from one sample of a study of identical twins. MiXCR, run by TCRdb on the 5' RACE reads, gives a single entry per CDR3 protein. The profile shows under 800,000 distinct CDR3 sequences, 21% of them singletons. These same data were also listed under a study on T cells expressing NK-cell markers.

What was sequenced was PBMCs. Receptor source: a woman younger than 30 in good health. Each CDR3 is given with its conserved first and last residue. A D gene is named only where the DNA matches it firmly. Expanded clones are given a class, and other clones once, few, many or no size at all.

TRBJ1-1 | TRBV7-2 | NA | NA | TGTGCCAGCAGCTTAGTGGCCACGGGCGGCACTGAAGCTTTCTTT | CASSLVATGGTEAFF
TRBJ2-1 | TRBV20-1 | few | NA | TGCAGTGCCCCGGGCCAGGGTACCAATGAGCAGTTCTTC | CSAPGQGTNEQFF
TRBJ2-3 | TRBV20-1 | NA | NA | TGCAGTGCCCTCAGGGGTAGCACAGATACGCAGTATTTT | CSALRGSTDTQYF
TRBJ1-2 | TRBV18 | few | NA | TGTGCCAGCTCACCACTGGCAGGGGATGGCTACACCTTC | CASSPLAGDGYTF
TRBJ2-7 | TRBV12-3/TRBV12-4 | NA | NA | TGTGCCAGCAGTTCAGGGGACTCCGACCCCTGCGAGCAGTACTTC | CASSSGDSDPCEQYF
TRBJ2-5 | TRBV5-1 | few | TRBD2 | TGTGCCAGCAGCTTAGGAGGGAGGGAAGAGACCCAGTACTTC | CASSLGGREETQYF
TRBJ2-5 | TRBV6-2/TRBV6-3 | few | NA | TGTGCCAGCAGTTACCGACAGGACGTAGAGACCCAGTACTTC | CASSYRQDVETQYF
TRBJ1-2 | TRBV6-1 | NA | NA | TGTGCCAGCAGCCTGGACCGAGATCATCTTTCGTATGGCTACACCTTC | CASSLDRDHLSYGYTF
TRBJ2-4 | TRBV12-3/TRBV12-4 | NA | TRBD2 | TGTGCCAGCGCCCGGGGGGGAGACATTCAGTACTTC | CASARGGDIQYF
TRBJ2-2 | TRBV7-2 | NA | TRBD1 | TGTGCCAGCAGCGCTACCCGGGACAGGGCTCTCCGGGAGCTGTTTTTT | CASSATRDRALRELFF
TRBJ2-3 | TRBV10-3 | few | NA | TGTGCCATCAGTGAGTCGAGGTTGGGAGAGCAAAGGGGAGAGCACACAGATACGCAGTATTTT | CAISESRLGEQRGEHTDTQYF
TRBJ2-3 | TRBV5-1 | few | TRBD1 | TGCGCCAGCGGGGACAGGGCAGATACGCAGTATTTT | CASGDRADTQYF
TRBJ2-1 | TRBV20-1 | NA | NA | TGCAGTGCTGCCGGGACCGCCGCCTACAATGAGCAGTTCTTC | CSAAGTAAYNEQFF
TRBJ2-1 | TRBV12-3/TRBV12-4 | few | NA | TGTGCCAGCAGTCCGGAGGTCTGGGAGCAGTTCTTC | CASSPEVWEQFF
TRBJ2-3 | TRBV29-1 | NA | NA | TGCAGCGTTGAAAAGTTGGCAGATACGCAGTATTTT | CSVEKLADTQYF
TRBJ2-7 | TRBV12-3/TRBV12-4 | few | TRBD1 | TGTGCCAGCAGAAAAGCGGGACAGGGCCGCGAGCAGTACTTC | CASRKAGQGREQYF
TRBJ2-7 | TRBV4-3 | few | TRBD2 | TGCGCCAGCAGCCAAGACGCGGGAGCCCTTTCCTACGAGCAGTACTTC | CASSQDAGALSYEQYF
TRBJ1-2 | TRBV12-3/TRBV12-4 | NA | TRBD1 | TGTGCCAGCAGCCCCCTGGGACAGGGGGCCTATGGCTACACCTTC | CASSPLGQGAYGYTF
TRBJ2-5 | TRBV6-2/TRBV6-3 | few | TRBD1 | TGTGCCAGCAAGGGACAGAAAACTGCTGGGGAGACCCAGTACTTC | CASKGQKTAGETQYF
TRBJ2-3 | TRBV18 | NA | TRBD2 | TGTGCCAGCTCACCTTCCGGACTAGCGCTTAGGGCAGATACGCAGTATTTT | CASSPSGLALRADTQYF
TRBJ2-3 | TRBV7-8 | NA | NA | TGTGCCAGCAGCATCCCAGGCGGCGGCACAGATACGCAGTATTTT | CASSIPGGGTDTQYF
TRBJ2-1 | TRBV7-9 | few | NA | TGTGCCAGCAGCTGGCTAAGGGGAGGATGGGAGCAGTTCTTC | CASSWLRGGWEQFF
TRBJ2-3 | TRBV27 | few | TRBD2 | TGTGCCAGCAGCCTCGGGGCTAGCGGGGGAGATACGCAGTATTTT | CASSLGASGGDTQYF
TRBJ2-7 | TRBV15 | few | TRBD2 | TGTGCCACCAGCGCCGGGACTACCTACTACGAGCAGTACTTC | CATSAGTTYYEQYF
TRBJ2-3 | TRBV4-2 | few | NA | TGTGCCAGCAGCCAAGACCAGGCTAACACAGATACGCAGTATTTT | CASSQDQANTDTQYF
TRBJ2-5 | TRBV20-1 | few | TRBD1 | TGCAGTGCTAGAGTTTCCCTAACAGGGGATGAGACCCAGTACTTC | CSARVSLTGDETQYF
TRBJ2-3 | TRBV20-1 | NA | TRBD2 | TGCAGTGCTGACGGTCGGGGGGATAACACAGATACGCAGTATTTT | CSADGRGDNTDTQYF
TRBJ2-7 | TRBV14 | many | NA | TGTGCCAGCAGCCAATTTAAGGACACAACCACCTACGAGCAGTACTTC | CASSQFKDTTTYEQYF
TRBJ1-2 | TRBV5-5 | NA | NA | TGTGCCAGCAGCTTGAGGCCTCTCCCTAACTATGGCTACACCTTC | CASSLRPLPNYGYTF
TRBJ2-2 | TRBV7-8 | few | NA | TGTGCCAGCAGACCGCCGGGAGCTGGGACCGGGGAGCTGTTTTTT | CASRPPGAGTGELFF
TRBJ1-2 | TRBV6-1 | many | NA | TGTGCCAGCAGAAGAGACAGTAACTATGGCTACACCTTC | CASRRDSNYGYTF
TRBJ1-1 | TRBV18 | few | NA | TGTGCCAGCTCACGGAACAGCGTACAGGACACTGAAGCTTTCTTT | CASSRNSVQDTEAFF
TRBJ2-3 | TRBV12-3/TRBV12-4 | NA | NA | TGTGCCAGCAGTTTGAGGCCGCGGACAGATACGCAGTATTTT | CASSLRPRTDTQYF
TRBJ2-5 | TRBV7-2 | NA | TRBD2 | TGTGCCAGCAGCAGCAGACTAGCGGGATGGCAAGAGACCCAGTACTTC | CASSSRLAGWQETQYF
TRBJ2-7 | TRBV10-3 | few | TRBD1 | TGTGCCATCAGTGGACCGGGACAGGGAGGTTCCTCCTACGAGCAGTACTTC | CAISGPGQGGSSYEQYF
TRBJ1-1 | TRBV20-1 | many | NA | TGCAGTGCTAGAAGGACAGCCAACACTGAAGCTTTCTTT | CSARRTANTEAFF
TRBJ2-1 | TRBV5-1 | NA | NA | TGCGCCAGCAGCCTAGGGGATTGGTCCTACAATGAGCAGTTCTTC | CASSLGDWSYNEQFF
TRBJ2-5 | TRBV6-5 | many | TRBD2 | TGTGCCAGCAGTTTAGCGGGAGGTTCAGAGACCCAGTACTTC | CASSLAGGSETQYF
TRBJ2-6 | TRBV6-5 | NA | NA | TGTGCCAGCAGTTCATGGGGGGCGCCTGGGGCCAACGTCCTGACTTTC | CASSSWGAPGANVLTF
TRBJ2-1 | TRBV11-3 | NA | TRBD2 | TGTGCCAGCAGCTCTACCTATGGGGGACTAGCGGGATACAATGAGCAGTTCTTC | CASSSTYGGLAGYNEQFF
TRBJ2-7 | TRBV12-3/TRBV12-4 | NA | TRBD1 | TGTGCCAGCAGTTGGGGACAGGTCTCCTACGAGCAGTACTTC | CASSWGQVSYEQYF
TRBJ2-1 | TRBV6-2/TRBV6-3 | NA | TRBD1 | TGTGCCAGCAGTCCCCAGACAGGGGGCGGGCTCGCCCCCACAATCCATGAGCAGTTCTTC | CASSPQTGGGLAPTIHEQFF
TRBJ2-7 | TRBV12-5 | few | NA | TGTGCTAGTGGAGCCGACAGGACCTACGAGCAGTACTTC | CASGADRTYEQYF
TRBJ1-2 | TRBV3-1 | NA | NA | TGTGCCAGCAGCTTACTCGGGAACTATGGCTACACCTTC | CASSLLGNYGYTF
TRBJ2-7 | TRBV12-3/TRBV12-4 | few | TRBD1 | TGTGCCAGCACCTGGGGACAGGGGTCCTACGAGCAGTACTTC | CASTWGQGSYEQYF
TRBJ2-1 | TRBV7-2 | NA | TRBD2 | TGTGCCAGCAGCCGAGAGAGCGGGAGGGCCTACAATGAGCAGTTCTTC | CASSRESGRAYNEQFF
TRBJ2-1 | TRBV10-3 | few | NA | TGTGCCATCAGTGTGATCGGACGCAATGAGCAGTTCTTC | CAISVIGRNEQFF
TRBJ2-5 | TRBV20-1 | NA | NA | TGCAGTGCTGGGGGGGGCCCCGAGACCCAGTACTTC | CSAGGGPETQYF
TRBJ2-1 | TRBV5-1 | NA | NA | TGCGCCAGCAGCTTGTATGGAAACTACAATGAGCAGTTCTTC | CASSLYGNYNEQFF
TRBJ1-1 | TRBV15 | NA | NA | TGTGCCACCAGCAGGGAAACTGAAGCTTTCTTT | CATSRETEAFF
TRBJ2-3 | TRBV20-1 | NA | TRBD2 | TGCAGTGCTAGACCTACGACTAGCCGAGATACGCAGTATTTT | CSARPTTSRDTQYF